This T cell receptor beta chain was recorded in a study of T-cell memory formation after mild COVID-19. TCRdb ran MiXCR on the 5' RACE reads and lists one entry per CDR3 protein. Of hundreds of thousands of distinct CDR3 sequences in the sample, roughly 15% are singletons; the top ten hold about 24%. Notes on this clonotype: Antigen: not known.

The CDR3 totals 18 residues. Losses at the gene ends were 3 bases for V and 4 bases for J; bases not matched to a gene: 8. CDR1 is MNHEY and CDR2 is SMNVEV in the germline V gene (reference sequence). General study points: The main location of contracting CD4+ clones was CM and EM, and that of contracting CD8+ clones was EMRA. Prior to infection, memory already included some responding clones, suggesting cross-reactive memory joined.

The genes are TRBV27 and TRBJ2-1; 14 positions match TRBD2. Sequencing was performed on PBMCs or a T cell subset sorted from them (not recorded which). The TCR originated in a man between 18 and 29 years old who had mild COVID-19 (a few samples of this study predate the infection). Cell type and time point are not known. This chain's CDR3 is CASSFRGTSGGQYNEQFF. The CDR3 DNA reads as TGTGCCAGCAGTTTCCGGGGGACTAGCGGGGGCCAGTACAATGAGCAGTTCTTC.